The entry that follows covers one TCR beta chain sequence. Its specificity is not known. TCRdb's table, derived via immunoSEQ multiplex PCR, lists solely in-frame clones and lacks some. This table has nearly 55,000 clones, over 75% appearing once. Relapse after autologous stem cell transplantation occurred in every patient, and brentuximab vedotin exposure varied. The CDR3 loop spans 13 amino acids. The V gene lost 3 bases and the J gene lost 7 bases, with 13 bases spanning the gap. CDR1 is KGHSH and CDR2 is LQKENI in the germline V gene. The data are from a study of PD-1 blockade in classical Hodgkin lymphoma. The study, taken as a whole, reports: TCR diversity at baseline was reported to be reduced in newly diagnosed patients relative to healthy donors. Complete responders entered with baseline diversity on par with newly diagnosed patients, the results showed. Possibly reflecting disease activity or prior therapy, repertoire differences have causes that remain undefined.

The receptor was derived from a human donor with classical Hodgkin lymphoma. Sequencing used peripheral blood mononuclear cells (PBMCs), obtained at baseline. This chain connects TRBV18 to TRBJ2-7; TRBD2 might be the D (6 bases). This CDR3 reads CASSPRSGDEQYF. CDR3 DNA: TGTGCCAGCTCACCCCGGTCGGGGGATGAGCAGTACTTC.